This TCR beta chain derives from a study of blood T cell repertoires in COVID-19. About the research overall: In each case, the material was cDNA or gDNA derived from T cells, B-cell-depleted T cells, or PBMCs.

In germline, CDR1 is ENHRY, CDR2 SYGVKD. Trimming shortened V by 10 bases and J by 0 bases, and 8 bases separated the two germline ends. The CDR3 loop spans 12 amino acids. Under the authors' procedure: Estimation of nucleated cell counts was performed using reference gene primer amplification. Sequenced by immunoSEQ multiplex PCR; TCRdb stores in-frame clones only, minus some. Clone size and the V and J calls come from that table; the DNA yielded D and trimming. Altogether about 190,000 clones are present, about 85% being singletons, with the ten largest covering 1.1%. The rearrangement uses TRBV10-3 and TRBJ2-3; D remains ambiguous. Sequencing input: peripheral blood. The clonotype was recovered from a young man with acute or convalescent COVID-19. This CDR3 reads CATENSTDTQYF. For the CDR3, the DNA is TGTGCCACAGAAAATAGCACAGATACGCAGTATTTT.